The 24 T cell receptor beta chains listed next were all sequenced from one sample in a study of CD8 T cells in ankylosing spondylitis. In TCRdb, the 5' RACE reads were re-called with MiXCR into one record per CDR3 protein. The sample shows under 250,000 distinct CDR3 sequences, roughly a tenth of them seen only once. Sequenced sample: blood, either unsorted or a sorted T cell fraction (not recorded which). The receptors were sampled from a male donor with ankylosing spondylitis or in good health (not recorded which).

This clonotype was recorded at least ten times. The chain joins TRBV20-1 to TRBJ2-7; D is uncertain. This CDR3 comprises 13 residues. The germline CDR1 and CDR2 sequences are DFQATT and SNEGSKA (reference sequence). V lost 3 bases and J 5 bases, leaving 14 bases between the germline ends. The CDR3 coding sequence is TGCAGTGCTAGGAGCCCCATTGCCCACGAGCAGTACTTC. Translating gives CSARSPIAHEQYF.

The genes are TRBV27 and TRBJ2-5; tentatively, D is TRBD1 (5 bases). The V gene lost 2 bases and the J gene lost 5 bases, with 15 bases spanning the gap. This CDR3 has 15 residues. The germline V gene encodes CDR1 MNHEY and CDR2 SMNVEV (reference sequence). CDR3 loop: CASSLGGAPWETQYF. The DNA of the CDR3 is TGTGCCAGCAGTTTAGGTGGGGCCCCCTGGGAGACCCAGTACTTC.

The table lists this clonotype with many counts. The chain employs TRBV3-1 and TRBJ2-3; TRBD2 agrees at 9 bases. The CDR3 runs to 16 residues. Per the germline V gene, CDR1 is LGHDT and CDR2 is YNNKEL (reference sequence). J lost 2 bases, V lost 0 bases, and 3 bases had no gene match. This chain's CDR3 is CASSQDRLAVTDTQYF. CDR3 DNA sequence: TGTGCCAGCAGCCAAGATCGACTAGCGGTCACAGATACGCAGTATTTT.

The chain has TRBV20-1 and TRBJ2-2, with 11 bases matching TRBD2. Germline values: CDR1 DFQATT, CDR2 SNEGSKA (reference sequence). J was trimmed by 5 bases and V by 3 bases; bases with no gene match: 5. CDR3 size: 15 residues. Here the CDR3 reads CSARTSGTGTGELFF. The DNA for the CDR3 is TGCAGTGCTAGGACTAGCGGGACAGGTACCGGGGAGCTGTTTTTT.

This clonotype was counted at least ten times. This chain uses TRBV7-2 with TRBJ1-1; D perhaps matches TRBD1 (5 bases). Germline values: CDR1 SGHTA, CDR2 FQGNSA. The CDR3 contains 14 residues. Deletions cut 5 bases from V and 3 bases from J, with 13 bases between. CDR3 sequence reads: CASSPEGKHTEAFF. In DNA form, the CDR3 reads TGTGCCAGCAGCCCGGAGGGGAAGCACACTGAAGCTTTCTTT.

This clonotype was seen ten or more times. The gene calls are TRBV5-1 and TRBJ2-1, with D possibly TRBD1 on 6 matching bases. CDR1 is SGHRS and CDR2 is YFSETQ in the germline V gene. The CDR3 has 15 amino acids. Trimming removed 0 bases from V and 1 base from J, with 8 bases in between. CDR3 in amino acids: CASSLAQGSYNEQFF. The CDR3 DNA follows: TGCGCCAGCAGCTTGGCGCAGGGGTCCTACAATGAGCAGTTCTTC.

Concerning this clonotype itself: With a much larger clone just one base away, this may be a read error. This rearrangement joins TRBV5-1 to TRBJ1-2, with D perhaps TRBD1 (6 bases). Per germline, CDR1 SGHRS and CDR2 YFSETQ. V lost 1 base and J lost 7, with 14 bases in between. The CDR3 is 14 amino acids. The chain's CDR3 is CASSLQGPSSGYTF. The CDR3 nucleotides are TGCGCCAGCAGCTTGCAGGGGCCCTCCTCTGGCTACACCTTC.

The rearrangement links TRBV11-3 to TRBJ2-7; D uncertain. Germline V lookup: CDR1 SGHNT, CDR2 YENEEA. V was trimmed by 4 bases and J by 3 bases, leaving 13 bases between them. The CDR3 loop spans 14 amino acids. The chain's CDR3 is CASSSPQRHYEQYF. CDR3 in DNA: TGTGCCAGCAGCTCGCCCCAGAGGCACTACGAGCAGTACTTC.

This chain uses TRBV7-9 with TRBJ2-1; D is possibly TRBD1 (5 bases). V lost 1 base and J 13 bases, leaving 11 bases between the germline ends. CDR3 length: 12 residues. Germline V gene data show CDR1 as SEHNR and CDR2 as FQNEAQ (reference sequence). The CDR3 is CASSLGGTGQFF. In nucleotides, the CDR3 is TGTGCCAGCAGCTTAGGGGGAACAGGACAGTTCTTC.

This clonotype appeared many times. The chain combines TRBV20-1 with TRBJ1-4; D not certain. The CDR3 has 17 amino acids. CDR1 DFQATT and CDR2 SNEGSKA come from the germline V gene (reference sequence). Trimming left V 6 bases short and J 0 bases short, with 20 bases between. CDR3 protein: CSAPKLGRLATNEKLFF. The CDR3 DNA follows: TGCAGTGCCCCGAAATTGGGCAGGCTTGCAACTAATGAAAAACTGTTTTTT.

This clonotype occurred a few times. This rearrangement joins TRBV19 to TRBJ2-7, with TRBD2 as a possible D gene (6 bases). Trimming removed 4 bases from V and 5 bases from J, with 18 bases in between. Germline CDR1 LNHDA, CDR2 SQIVND (reference sequence). The CDR3 covers 15 residues. DNA of the CDR3: TGTGCCAGTAGTAAGGGTCCGGCCGGAGGGAACGAGCAGTACTTC. Residues: CASSKGPAGGNEQYF.

This chain joins TRBV2 and TRBJ2-3, with a weak D call TRBD1 (6 bases). Germline V gene sequence: CDR1 SNHLY, CDR2 FYNNEI. This CDR3 is built from 15 residues. Between the trimmed V and J ends, which lost 2 bases and 3 bases, there was a span of 12 bases. The CDR3 DNA follows: TGTGCCAGCAGTGAAATGGGGGCGCGGACAGATACGCAGTATTTT. It encodes CASSEMGARTDTQYF. The variable domain in full, completed from reference TRBV2 and TRBJ2-3, reads EPEVTQTPSHQVTQMGQEVILRCVPISNHLYFYWYRQILGQKVEFLVSFYNNEISEKSEIFDDQFSVERPDGSNFTLKIRSTKLEDSAMYFCASSEMGARTDTQYFGPGTRLTVL.

This clonotype was picked up a small number of times. The chain employs TRBV2 and TRBJ1-6, with D tentatively TRBD1 (5 bases). CDR3 length: 17 residues. Germline CDR1 reads SNHLY; CDR2 reads FYNNEI. Trimming pared 2 bases from V and 0 bases from J, leaving 11 bases between. DNA for the CDR3: TGTGCCAGCAGTGAACAGGGACTAAGCTCCTATAATTCACCCCTCCACTTT. It codes for CASSEQGLSSYNSPLHF.

This clonotype has only a few counts. This rearrangement joins TRBV18 to TRBJ1-1; 7 bases map to TRBD1. J lost 4 bases, V lost 5 bases, and 7 bases had no gene match. The CDR3 is 14 residues long. Germline values: CDR1 KGHSH, CDR2 LQKENI. CDR3 protein: CASSNSGTATEAFF. CDR3 in DNA: TGTGCCAGCTCAAATTCCGGGACAGCCACTGAAGCTTTCTTT.

Many counts were recorded for this clonotype. The chain carries TRBV5-4 and TRBJ1-1; the D gene is possibly TRBD1 (5 bases). The CDR3 loop spans 15 amino acids. Trimming took 0 bases from V and 4 from J, leaving 13 bases between them. CDR1 is SGHNT and CDR2 is YYREEE in the germline V gene (reference sequence). CDR3 DNA sequence: TGTGCCAGCAGCTTGGGGTCTCCGGGGGGCACTGAAGCTTTCTTT. Translation gives CASSLGSPGGTEAFF.

Of note for this clonotype: Given a much more abundant clone one base away, this may be a read error. V usage is TRBV7-2 and J usage is TRBJ2-7; D is perhaps TRBD1 (5 bases). Per germline, CDR1 SGHTA and CDR2 FQGNSA. The CDR3 loop spans 13 amino acids. CDR3 DNA: TGTGCCAGCACCTACACAGGTTTCTACGAGCAGCACTTC. This gives the protein CASTYTGFYEQHF.

This clonotype was recorded many times. This sequence joins TRBV7-2 and TRBJ1-1; D perhaps matches TRBD1 (5 bases). Trimming pared 1 base from V and 10 bases from J, leaving 10 bases between. CDR1 is SGHTA, CDR2 FQGNSA, per germline. The CDR3 sequence is 12 residues long. CDR3 sequence: CASSLEVGAAFF. CDR3 DNA: TGTGCCAGCAGCTTAGAAGTAGGGGCAGCTTTCTTT.

The V and J genes are TRBV11-2 and TRBJ2-1; D gene uncertain. Germline V lookup: CDR1 SGHAT, CDR2 FQNNGV. The CDR3 runs to 18 residues. Trimming removed 0 bases from V and 6 bases from J, with 21 bases in between. This CDR3 is CASSLDFVVERPLNEQFF. CDR3 bases: TGTGCCAGCAGCTTAGATTTCGTTGTGGAGCGACCTCTCAATGAGCAGTTCTTC.

The table lists this clonotype with many counts. The chain is built from TRBV12-3 or TRBV12-4 and TRBJ1-5; D possibly corresponds to TRBD1 (6 bases). V was trimmed by 2 bases and J by 7 bases, leaving 9 bases between them. This CDR3 comprises 13 residues. The CDR3 region has the DNA TGTGCCAGCAGTTTACAGGGACAACAGCCCCAGCATTTT. This encodes CASSLQGQQPQHF.

Concerning this clonotype: This may stem from a read error, because a much larger clone lies one nucleotide away. The V call is TRBV2, the J call TRBJ2-3; the D gene is possibly TRBD2 (5 bases). The CDR3 is made up of 14 amino acids. Looked up from germline, CDR1 is SNHLY and CDR2 is FYNNEI. The ends were cut back, 6 bases at V and 2 bases at J, with 12 bases in the middle. The CDR3 bases are TGTGCCAGCAGCCCCGAAGACTACACAGATACGCAGTATTTT. This translates into CASSPEDYTDTQYF.

This clonotype was recorded many times. This chain connects TRBV5-5 to TRBJ1-5; D call uncertain. V lost 4 bases, J lost 4 bases, and 9 bases lay in between. The CDR3 length is 13 residues. Germline V gives CDR1 SGHKS, CDR2 YYEKEE (reference sequence). CDR3 DNA sequence: TGTGCCAGCAGCCCCGTTGGGAATCAGCCCCAGCATTTT. This encodes CASSPVGNQPQHF.

This clonotype was recorded at least ten times. This chain connects TRBV5-1 to TRBJ2-5, with D perhaps matching TRBD1 (6 bases). The CDR3 runs to 14 residues. CDR1 is SGHRS, CDR2 YFSETQ, per germline. The V end lost 1 base, the J end lost 4 bases, and 11 bases lay between the germline ends. CDR3: CASSLQGGGETQYF. Here the CDR3 DNA reads TGCGCCAGCAGCTTGCAAGGGGGTGGAGAGACCCAGTACTTC.

This chain links TRBV7-2 with TRBJ2-3, with 8 positions matching TRBD2. CDR1 is SGHTA, CDR2 FQGNSA, per germline. CDR3 size: 16 residues. Trimming at V came to 3 bases and at J to 6 bases, leaving 11 bases not matched to a gene. In DNA, the CDR3 is TGTGCCAGCAGCTTTGGACTAGCTATTTTTAGGGATACGCAGTATTTT. Its protein is CASSFGLAIFRDTQYF. Variable domain in full (rest from reference TRBV7-2 and TRBJ2-3): GAGVSQSPSNKVTEKGKDVELRCDPISGHTALYWYRQSLGQGLEFLIYFQGNSAPDKSGLPSDRFSAERTGGSVSTLTIQRTQQEDSAVYLCASSFGLAIFRDTQYFGPGTRLTVL.

Many counts were recorded for this clonotype. The genes are TRBV12-3 or TRBV12-4 and TRBJ2-7; no clear D. This CDR3 contains 13 residues. Trimming took off 1 base at V and 1 base at J, with 5 bases between the two ends. The CDR3 is CASSLETSYEQYF. CDR3 DNA sequence: TGTGCCAGCAGTTTAGAGACATCCTACGAGCAGTACTTC.